A selection of T cell receptor beta chains follows, all from one sample in a study of CD8 T cells in Susac syndrome. TCRdb called the immunoSEQ multiplex PCR reads again in MiXCR, with one record for every CDR3 protein. Here the sample spans approximately 200,000 distinct CDR3 sequences, about 95% being singletons. Sequencing was done on a sample of CD4+ T cells from PBMCs. The receptors stem from a human donor with multiple sclerosis. Each CDR3 is given without its conserved first and last residue. Fields, in order: V gene, J gene, CDR3 protein.

v_call: TRBV7-9; j_call: TRBJ2-3; cdr3_aa: ASSLENQLDTQY
v_call: TRBV30; j_call: TRBJ1-3; cdr3_aa: ALSRGQGSGNTIY
v_call: TRBV3-1; j_call: TRBJ1-2; cdr3_aa: ASSQVRQTGYGYT
v_call: TRBV18; j_call: TRBJ2-5; cdr3_aa: ASSPGQLIQETQY
v_call: TRBV9; j_call: TRBJ2-1; cdr3_aa: ASSVEVSSYNEQF
v_call: TRBV29-1; j_call: TRBJ2-5; cdr3_aa: SGGRGQETQY
v_call: TRBV29-1; j_call: TRBJ2-7; cdr3_aa: SVEERRGYEQY
v_call: TRBV9; j_call: TRBJ1-6; cdr3_aa: ASSGQGALGRALH
v_call: TRBV14; j_call: TRBJ2-1; cdr3_aa: ASRGWTNNEQF
v_call: TRBV15; j_call: TRBJ2-5; cdr3_aa: ATSRQLQETQY
v_call: TRBV7-9; j_call: TRBJ2-2; cdr3_aa: ASRGLGLANTGELF
v_call: TRBV7-9; j_call: TRBJ1-1; cdr3_aa: ASRLHGADTEAF
v_call: TRBV29-1; j_call: TRBJ1-1; cdr3_aa: SVEDPIRVAF
v_call: TRBV4-2; j_call: TRBJ2-1; cdr3_aa: ASSPGLNNEQF
v_call: TRBV7-9; j_call: TRBJ2-5; cdr3_aa: ASIRGQGETQY
v_call: TRBV3-1; j_call: TRBJ2-5; cdr3_aa: ASSPFGWRETQY
v_call: TRBV18; j_call: TRBJ1-2; cdr3_aa: ASSPTGAYGYT
v_call: TRBV25-1; j_call: TRBJ2-3; cdr3_aa: ASKDISTDTQY
v_call: TRBV12-3/TRBV12-4; j_call: TRBJ1-6; cdr3_aa: ASSLGGTNSPLH
v_call: TRBV3-1; j_call: TRBJ2-1; cdr3_aa: ASSQDTGGLEQF